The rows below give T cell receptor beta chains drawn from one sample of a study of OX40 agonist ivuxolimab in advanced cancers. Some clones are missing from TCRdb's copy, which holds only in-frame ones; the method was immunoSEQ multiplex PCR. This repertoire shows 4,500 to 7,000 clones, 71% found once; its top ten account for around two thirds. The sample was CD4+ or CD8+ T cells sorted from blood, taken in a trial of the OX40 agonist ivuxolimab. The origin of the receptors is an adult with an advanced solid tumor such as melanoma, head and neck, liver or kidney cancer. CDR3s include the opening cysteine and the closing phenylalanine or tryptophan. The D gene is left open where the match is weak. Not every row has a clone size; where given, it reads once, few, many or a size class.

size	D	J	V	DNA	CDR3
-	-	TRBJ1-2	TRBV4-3	TGCGCCAGCAGCCAAGATCAGGGATGGGGCTATGGCTACACCTTC	CASSQDQGWGYGYTF
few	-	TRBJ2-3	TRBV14	TGTGCCAGCAGCCGGCGAGGGGATACGCAGTATTTT	CASSRRGDTQYF
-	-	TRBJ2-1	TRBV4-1	TGCGCCAGCAGCCATCCCCCGGAACGTGAGCAGTTCTTC	CASSHPPEREQFF
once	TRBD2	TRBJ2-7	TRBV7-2	TGTGCCAGCAGCCGTCCCGCTGGTTCGGGGGGTGCCTACGAGCAGTACTTC	CASSRPAGSGGAYEQYF
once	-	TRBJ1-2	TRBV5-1	TGCGCCAGCAGCTTGGAAGGGGCAGGCCCACCAGAAAACTATGGCTACACCTTC	CASSLEGAGPPENYGYTF
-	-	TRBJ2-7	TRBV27	TGTGCCAGCACAGGGGAGCAGTACTTC	CASTGEQYF
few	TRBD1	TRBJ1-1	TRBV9	TGTGCCAGCAGCACAGGGGGCAGGAACACTGAAGCTTTCTTT	CASSTGGRNTEAFF
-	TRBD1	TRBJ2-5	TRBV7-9	TGTGCCAGCAGCCTGGACAGGGTTAACGAGACCCAGTACTTC	CASSLDRVNETQYF
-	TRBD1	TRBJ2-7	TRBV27	TGTGCCAGCAGTTCCTGGACAGGGATGGTTCACGAGCAGTACTTC	CASSSWTGMVHEQYF
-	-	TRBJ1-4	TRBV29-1	TGCAGCGGAAGGACAGCAACTAATGAAAAACTGTTTTTT	CSGRTATNEKLFF
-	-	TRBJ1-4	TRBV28	TGTGCCAGCAGTTCTCTGGTGGGAGGGGAAAAACTGTTTTTT	CASSSLVGGEKLFF
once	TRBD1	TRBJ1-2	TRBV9	TGTGCCAGCAGCCCTGGACAGGGTAGAGGCTACACCTTC	CASSPGQGRGYTF
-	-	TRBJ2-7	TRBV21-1	TGTGCCAGCAGGCTCTACTTGCTACACGTGTTAGACGAGCAGTACTTC	CASRLYLLHVLDEQYF
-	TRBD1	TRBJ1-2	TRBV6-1	TGTGCCGATGGACAGGGGGCATTTGGCTACACCTTC	CADGQGAFGYTF
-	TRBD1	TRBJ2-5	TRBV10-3	TGTGCCATCAGTGAGTATGGGACAGTACAAGAGACCCAGTACTTC	CAISEYGTVQETQYF
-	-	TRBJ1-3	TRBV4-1	TGCGCCAGCAGCCAAGACAGGGGCTCTGGAAACACCATATATTTT	CASSQDRGSGNTIYF
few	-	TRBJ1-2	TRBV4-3	TGCGCCAGCAGCCAAGACACGCACCCCTACTATGGCTACACCTTC	CASSQDTHPYYGYTF
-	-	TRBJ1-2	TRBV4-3	TGCGCCAGCAGCCAGCGAACAGACTATGGCTACACCTTC	CASSQRTDYGYTF
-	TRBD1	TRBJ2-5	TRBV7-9	TGTGCCAGCAGCGCGACAGGGCCACAAGAGACCCAGTACTTC	CASSATGPQETQYF
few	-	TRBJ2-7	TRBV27	TGTGCCAGCAGTCCCCACGACAGTCCTTCCTACGAGCAGTACTTC	CASSPHDSPSYEQYF
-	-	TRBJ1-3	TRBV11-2	TGTGCCAGCAGCTTAGACGGGACCGTGGTCCCGAGAAACACCATATATTTT	CASSLDGTVVPRNTIYF
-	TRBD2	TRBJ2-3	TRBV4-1	TGCGCCAGCAGCCAAGATAACCCTAGCGGAGACACAGATACGCAGTATTTT	CASSQDNPSGDTDTQYF
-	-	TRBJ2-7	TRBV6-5	TGTGCCAGCAGTTACGAGGGGTACGAGCAGTACTTC	CASSYEGYEQYF
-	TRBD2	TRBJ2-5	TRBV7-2	TGTGCCAGCAGCTTGGAGAGCTTGGGCGGGGGGAAGACCCAGTACTTC	CASSLESLGGGKTQYF
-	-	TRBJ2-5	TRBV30	TGTGCCTGGACTCCTGGGGCCCGGGAGACCCAGTACTTC	CAWTPGARETQYF
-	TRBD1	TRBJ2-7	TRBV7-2	TGTGCCAGCAGCCCAGGGACAGGGGGCTACGAGCAGTACTTC	CASSPGTGGYEQYF
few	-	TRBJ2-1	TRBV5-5	TGTGCCAGCAGATGGGAGTACAATGAGCAGTTCTTC	CASRWEYNEQFF
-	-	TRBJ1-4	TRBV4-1	TGCGCCAGCAGCCAAGATCGAACCGGCCGTGGGGAACTGTTTTTT	CASSQDRTGRGELFF
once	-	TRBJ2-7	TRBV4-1	TGCGCCAGCAGCCCCGGAGGAGGCGGGCCATCGGGGTTTTACTACGAGCAGTACTTC	CASSPGGGGPSGFYYEQYF
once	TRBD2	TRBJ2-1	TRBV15	TGTGCCACCAGCAGAGATGGGAGCGGGGGGGAGGATGAGCAGTTCTTC	CATSRDGSGGEDEQFF
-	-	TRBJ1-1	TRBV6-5	TGTGCCAGCAGTTTAGGGACTGAAGCTTTCTTT	CASSLGTEAFF
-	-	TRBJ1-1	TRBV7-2	TGTGCCAGCAGCTTGGACCTTAAAGAAGCTTTCTTT	CASSLDLKEAFF
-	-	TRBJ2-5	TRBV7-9	TGTGCCAGCAGCTTATCTAGACAAGAGACCCAGTACTTC	CASSLSRQETQYF
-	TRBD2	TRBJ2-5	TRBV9	TGTGCCAGCAGCGTAAGTGACGCGGGAGTAGGAGAGACCCAGTACTTC	CASSVSDAGVGETQYF
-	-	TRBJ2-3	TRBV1	TGCACCAGCAGCCAAGACGACCCTGCGGGGGGCTATGGCACAGATACGCAGTATTTT	CTSSQDDPAGGYGTDTQYF
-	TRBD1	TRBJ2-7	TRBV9	TGTGCCAGCAGCGATCTTGGGACAGGGGGCCGCGAGCAGTACTTC	CASSDLGTGGREQYF
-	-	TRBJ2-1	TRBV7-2	TGTGCCAGCAGCCGATACGCGACGGGCTACGGTGAGCAGTTCTTC	CASSRYATGYGEQFF
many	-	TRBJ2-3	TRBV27	TGTGCCACCAGTGGACTGATCACAGATACGCAGTATTTT	CATSGLITDTQYF
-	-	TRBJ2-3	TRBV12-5	TGTGCTAGTGGGCAGGGCAACACAGATACGCAGTATTTT	CASGQGNTDTQYF
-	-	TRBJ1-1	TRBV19	TGTGCCAGTAGGCCAGCGGGGGTTATGGCTGAAGCTTTCTTT	CASRPAGVMAEAFF
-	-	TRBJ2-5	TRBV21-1	TGTGCCAGCAGCAAAAGACGGGGGAGGGGCCAAGAGACCCAGTACTTC	CASSKRRGRGQETQYF
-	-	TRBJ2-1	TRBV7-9	TGTGCCAGCAGCTTAGGTAACACCCGGGGTGAGCAGTTCTTC	CASSLGNTRGEQFF
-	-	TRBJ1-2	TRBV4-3	TGCGCCAGCAGCCAAGACCCGTCAGGGCCCTATGGCTACACCTTC	CASSQDPSGPYGYTF
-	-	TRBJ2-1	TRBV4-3	TGCGCCAGCAGCCAGGGGCAGGGGGGAGCGGGAGTGGCCAATGAGCAGTTCTTC	CASSQGQGGAGVANEQFF
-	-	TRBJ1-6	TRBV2	TGTGCCAGCAGTTTTGGCAGGGGAAATTCACCCCTCCACTTT	CASSFGRGNSPLHF
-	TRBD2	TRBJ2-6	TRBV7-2	TGTGCCAGCAGCTTCCCTAGCGGGGGGGGAAGTGGGGCCAACGTCCTGACTTTC	CASSFPSGGGSGANVLTF
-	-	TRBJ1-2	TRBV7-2	TGTGCCAGCAGCCCACGGGGGGGTGGCTACACCTTC	CASSPRGGGYTF
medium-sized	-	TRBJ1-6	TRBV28	TGTGCCAGCAGTTGGCGGGGGATCAGGTATAATTCACCCCTCCACTTT	CASSWRGIRYNSPLHF
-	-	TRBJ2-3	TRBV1	TGCACCAGCAGCCAAGCCACAATTCGGACTAGCGAATCTAGCACAGATACGCAGTATTTT	CTSSQATIRTSESSTDTQYF
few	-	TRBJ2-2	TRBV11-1	TGTGCCAGCAGCTGGCCCGACCGGCTCACCGGGGAGCTGTTTTTT	CASSWPDRLTGELFF
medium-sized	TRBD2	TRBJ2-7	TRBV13	TGTGCCAGCAGTCGGACTAGCGGGGTTTACGAGCAGTACTTC	CASSRTSGVYEQYF
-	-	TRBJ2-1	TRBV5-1	TGCGCCAGCAGCGATAACTATGAGCAGTTCTTC	CASSDNYEQFF
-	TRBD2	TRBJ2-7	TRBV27	TGTGCCAGCAGTTTAGCACCTAGCGGCAAAGACGAGCAGTACTTC	CASSLAPSGKDEQYF
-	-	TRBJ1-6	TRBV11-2	TGTGCCAGCAGCTTATCAGGTTTTGAAGCCCTCCACTTT	CASSLSGFEALHF
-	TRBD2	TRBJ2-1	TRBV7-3	TGTGCCAGCAGAGCTAGCGGGGGCAATGAGCAGTTCTTC	CASRASGGNEQFF
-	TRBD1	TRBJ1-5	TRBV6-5	TGTGCCAGCAGTGGGCAGGGGGTTGGCAATCAGCCCCAGCATTTT	CASSGQGVGNQPQHF
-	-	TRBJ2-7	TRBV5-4	TGTGCCAGCAGCTTAGCGGCTGGGGGATACGAGCAGTACTTC	CASSLAAGGYEQYF
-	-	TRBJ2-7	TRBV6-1	TGTGCCAGCAAGCCAGGGATCTACGAGCAGTACTTC	CASKPGIYEQYF